The rows below give T cell receptor beta chains drawn from one sample of a study of T cell responses to AZD1222 COVID-19 vaccine. The table came from immunoSEQ multiplex PCR; TCRdb's copy has only in-frame clones and leaves some out. The table has about 160,000 clones, 88% seen once. The material was peripheral blood, obtained on day 0 of AZD1222 vaccination. Every receptor here comes from an adult in good health. The CDR3 runs from the conserved cysteine through the conserved F or W. D genes are given only for firm matches. Clone size is not always given. Where it is, it says once, few, many or a class for expanded clones.

TRBV28,.,13,.,TRBJ1-1,CASVHGGGNEAFF,TGTGCCAGCGTCCATGGGGGGGGAAACGAAGCTTTCTTT
TRBV27,.,13,.,TRBJ2-7,CASWGGAGYEQYF,TGTGCCAGCTGGGGGGGCGCCGGATACGAGCAGTACTTC
TRBV11-1,.,15,.,TRBJ1-6,CASSPGSSYNSPLHF,TGTGCCAGCAGCCCGGGCAGCTCCTATAATTCACCCCTCCACTTT
TRBV2,.,15,TRBD1,TRBJ2-3,CASIMTGANTDTQYF,TGTGCCAGCATTATGACAGGGGCCAACACAGATACGCAGTATTTT
TRBV11-1,.,13,.,TRBJ1-1,CASSLSENTEAFF,TGTGCCAGCAGCTTATCCGAGAACACTGAAGCTTTCTTT
TRBV4-3,.,15,.,TRBJ1-4,CASSPGGTTNEKLFF,TGCGCCAGCAGCCCTGGTGGGACAACTAATGAAAAACTGTTTTTT
TRBV5-1,.,15,TRBD1,TRBJ1-1,CASSTTGDGFTEAFF,TGCGCCAGCAGCACGACAGGGGACGGCTTTACTGAAGCTTTCTTT
TRBV4-3,.,15,.,TRBJ1-6,CASSHGSDSRSPLHF,TGCGCCAGCAGCCATGGGTCCGATTCTAGGTCACCCCTCCACTTT
TRBV7-2,.,15,.,TRBJ2-4,CASSFDTGLGNIQYF,TGTGCCAGCAGCTTTGATACAGGGCTGGGGAACATTCAGTACTTC
TRBV5-1,few,14,.,TRBJ1-2,CASSLALTEDGYTF,TGCGCCAGCAGCTTGGCCCTGACAGAGGACGGCTACACCTTC